The T cell receptor beta chain described here comes from a study of PD-1 blockade in mismatch repair-deficient tumors (dated 2017 in TCRdb). Some background on the complete study: Between late 2013 and 2016, the trial enrolled approximately 86 consecutive patients with some twelve types of mismatch repair-deficient cancer, all of whom had received prior treatment and were progressing. Tumor-associated T cell clones in the peripheral blood of patients responding to PD-1 blockade were tracked using deep sequencing of TCR CDR3 regions.

V gives up 3 bases and J gives up 8 bases, and the segment between their germline ends measures 8 bases. The CDR3 runs 12 residues from the cysteine to the phenylalanine. Only CDR3 DNA remains: 36 bases, in frame from the first base. CDR1 and CDR2 are drawn from the germline V gene (reference sequence): SEHNR, FQNEAQ. Points on this clone: The specificity of this receptor is unknown. The sample holds no much larger clone one base away, and base qualities are not on file.

Study-level results and caveats: Tumor-resident clones, often undetectable in blood before treatment, expanded rapidly after pembrolizumab and then contracted, generally before radiologic responses.

Library preparation used the immunoSEQ multiplex PCR assay. TCRdb re-hosts the immuneACCESS table, in-frame sequences only. Its copies lack some clones; in the studies checked, an unresolved V gene accounts for under half of them, and the cause for the rest is not known. Within this sample are about 51,000 clones, with around 80% of them counted one time only. About 3.1% of the sample lies in the top ten. For each enrolled patient, mismatch repair deficiency was established using either polymerase chain reaction or immunohistochemistry. TCR sequencing was carried out for a few patients who responded to pembrolizumab therapy. In the phase II trial, pembrolizumab PD-1 blockade was tested prospectively in advanced mismatch repair-deficient cancers, no matter which tissue of origin the cancers came from. Peripheral blood T cell samples were serially collected before and at multiple times after PD-1 blockade was started. Blood sampling times were expressed in weeks after the first pembrolizumab dose.

This specimen was peripheral blood, taken 4 weeks after starting pembrolizumab. The source of this sequence is an adult with mismatch repair-deficient cancer. The chain employs TRBV7-9 and TRBJ2-1; matching of 6 bases hints at TRBD2 as the D gene. The DNA sequence is TGTGCCAGCAGCTTCGGGAGCTATGAGCAGTTCTTC. Translated, this is CASSFGSYEQFF.